The sequence of this T cell receptor beta chain was determined in a study of T cells expressing NK-cell markers (dated by TCRdb to the early 2020s). Concerning the study at large: In sorted CD3+CD56+NKG2C+, CD3+CD56+NKG2C- and CD3+CD56-NKG2C+ T-cell subsets from about 8 donors, TCR beta-chain repertoires were profiled. Seven of the eight sequenced donors were HCMV-seropositive and one was HCMV-seronegative. All eight donors whose samples were sequenced were randomly selected healthy volunteers, three of them men and five women. Illumina HiSeq 2000/2500, MiSeq or NextSeq was used to sequence libraries as 2 x 150 bp reads. Summary of the overall study and its limitations: In six donors, the dominant CD3+CD56+NKG2C+ clonotypes ranked among the top 10 CD8+ clonotypes, making up roughly 1.0-7.5% of CD8+ T cells. Those dominant clonotypes were again the most abundant among CD3+CD56-NKG2C+ cells in a few donors, at about 28.3-60.1%. Whether the expanded NKG2C-expressing T cell clones were specific for HCMV antigens remained unclear.

To determine HCMV serostatus, a commercial ELISA kit was used to detect HCMV-specific IgG in serum. Ficoll density gradient centrifugation was used to isolate peripheral blood mononuclear cells from blood. On this clonotype itself: There is no known antigen for this receptor.

The cysteine opens and the phenylalanine closes a CDR3 of 14 amino acids. No DNA sequence was recorded. This sample was sequenced with an Illumina HiSeq 2000. 5'RACE template switching, by which a universal primer site and unique molecular identifiers were added, was used to make TCR beta cDNA libraries. cDNA synthesis was primed from the TCR beta constant segment and was followed by two successive PCR amplification steps. The original methods were these. MIGEC was used to demultiplex reads and group reads by UMI, and MiTCR was used to assemble and quantify clonotypes. To exclude erroneous sequences, any TCR cDNA sequence not supported by at least two reads was discarded. The tcR package was used for downstream repertoire analysis, and clonotypes were matched between fractions using CDR3 nucleotide sequence together with V segment. VDJmatch was used to annotate antigen specificity against VDJdb, with one amino acid substitution in CDR3 allowed. The reads, reprocessed by TCRdb, yield one row per CDR3 protein sequence and no DNA. TCRdb's processing, not the study's, gives the V and J calls here. The sample's clone listing holds about 550,000 distinct CDR3 sequences. Roughly 3.4% of the sample belongs to the ten largest clones.

The sequence was obtained from a man between 18 and 35 years old in good health. Donor details come from another sample of the same person, matched by shared clones. Recombination joined TRBV12-3 or TRBV12-4 with TRBJ1-1. The specimen sequenced was blood T cells: a sorted CD56 or NKG2C T cell subset, CD4+ or CD8+ T cells, or bulk PBMC T cells (not recorded which). The CDR3 has the sequence CASSLSPSGTEAFF.